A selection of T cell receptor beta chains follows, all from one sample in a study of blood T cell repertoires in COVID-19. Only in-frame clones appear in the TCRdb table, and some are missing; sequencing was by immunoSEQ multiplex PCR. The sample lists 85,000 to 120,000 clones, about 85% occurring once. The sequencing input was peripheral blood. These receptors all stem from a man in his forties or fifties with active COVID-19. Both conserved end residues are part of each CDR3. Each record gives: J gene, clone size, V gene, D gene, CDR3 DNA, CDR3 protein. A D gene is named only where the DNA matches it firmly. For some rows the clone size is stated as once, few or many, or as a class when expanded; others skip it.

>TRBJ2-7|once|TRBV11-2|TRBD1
TGTGCCAGCAGGACGCTTCAGGGGGCCTACGAGCAGTACTTC
CASRTLQGAYEQYF
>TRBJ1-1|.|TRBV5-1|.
TGCGCCAGCAGCTCCGGACAGCACACTGAAGCTTTCTTT
CASSSGQHTEAFF
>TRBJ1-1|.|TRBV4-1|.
TGCGCCAGCAGCCAAGCGACAGTGAACACTGAAGCTTTCTTT
CASSQATVNTEAFF
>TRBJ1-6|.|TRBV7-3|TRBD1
TGTGCCAGCAGCACACAGGGGGCGAACAATTCACCCCTCCACTTT
CASSTQGANNSPLHF
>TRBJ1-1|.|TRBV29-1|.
TGCAGCACGACCCACCGACAGGCCAACACTGAAGCTTTCTTT
CSTTHRQANTEAFF
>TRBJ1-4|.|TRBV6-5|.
TGTGCCAGCACCCCGGGGGGGGTTCGTAATGAAAAACTGTTTTTT
CASTPGGVRNEKLFF
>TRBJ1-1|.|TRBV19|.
TGTGCCACCTCAGGGTTGCACACTGAAGCTTTCTTT
CATSGLHTEAFF
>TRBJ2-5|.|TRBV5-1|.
TGCGCCAGCACCTCTGCGGGACGTCAACAAGAGACCCAGTACTTC
CASTSAGRQQETQYF
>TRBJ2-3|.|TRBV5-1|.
TGCGCCAGCAGCATCCGGGACTCCCGCACAGATACGCAGTATTTT
CASSIRDSRTDTQYF
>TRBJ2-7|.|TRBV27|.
TGTGCCAGCAGTTTATTGGACAGCTCCTACGAGCAGTACTTC
CASSLLDSSYEQYF
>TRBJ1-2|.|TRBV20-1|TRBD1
TGCAGTGCTGGTGGATGGGACAGGAACGTATATGGCTACACCTTC
CSAGGWDRNVYGYTF
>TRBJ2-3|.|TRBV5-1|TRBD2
TGCGCCAGCCATCCGGGACTAGCGAGCGCAGATACGCAGTATTTT
CASHPGLASADTQYF
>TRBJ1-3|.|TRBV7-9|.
TGTGCCAGCAGCCAGCAGGGGACATCTGGAAACACCATATATTTT
CASSQQGTSGNTIYF
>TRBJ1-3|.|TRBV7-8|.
TGTGCCAGCAGCTTAACCGACAGTGGTTCTGGAAACACCATATATTTT
CASSLTDSGSGNTIYF
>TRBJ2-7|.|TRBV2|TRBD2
TGTGCCAGCACGAGACTAGCGGGGCCCTCCTACGAGCAGTACTTC
CASTRLAGPSYEQYF
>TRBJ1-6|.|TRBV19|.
TGTGCCAGTAGTATCCCGGGACTCACATCGGGGGATTCACCCCTCCACTTT
CASSIPGLTSGDSPLHF
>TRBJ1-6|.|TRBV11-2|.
TGTGCCAGCAGCCCCAGGCCGGGGAATTCACCCCTCCACTTT
CASSPRPGNSPLHF
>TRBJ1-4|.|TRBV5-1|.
TGCGCCAGCAGCTTCGACTCCCGGGAAAAACTGTTTTTT
CASSFDSREKLFF
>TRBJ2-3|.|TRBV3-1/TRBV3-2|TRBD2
TGTGCCAGCAGCCCCGGACTAGCGGTGTATACGCAGTATTTT
CASSPGLAVYTQYF
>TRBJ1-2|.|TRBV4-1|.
TGCGCCAGCAGCCAAGATGTGAGGGGGGGCTACACCTTC
CASSQDVRGGYTF
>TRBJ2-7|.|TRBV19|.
TGTGCCAGTAGTATTGGTGGACTTAGGTACTTC
CASSIGGLRYF
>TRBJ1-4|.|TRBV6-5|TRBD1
TGTGCCAGCAGTTACCGGGACAGTAGAGGTGAAAAACTGTTTTTT
CASSYRDSRGEKLFF
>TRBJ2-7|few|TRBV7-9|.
TGTGCCAGCAGCTTACAGGGCTACGAGCAGTACTTC
CASSLQGYEQYF
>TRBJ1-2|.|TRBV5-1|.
TGCGCCAGCAGCTCCGACAGTTATGGCTACACCTTC
CASSSDSYGYTF
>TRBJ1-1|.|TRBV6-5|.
TGTGCCAGCAACACCGGGGGGACTGAAGCTTTCTTT
CASNTGGTEAFF
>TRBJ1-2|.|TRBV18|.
TGTGCCAGCTCACCAAAAGGCGACTTTTATGGCTACACCTTC
CASSPKGDFYGYTF
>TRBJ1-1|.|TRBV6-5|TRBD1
TGTGCCAGCAGTTTAGGGACAGGGTACACTGAAGCTTTCTTT
CASSLGTGYTEAFF
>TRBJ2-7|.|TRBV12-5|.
TGTGCTAGTGGTTGGATTATTAGCAACCTCTACGAGCAGTACTTC
CASGWIISNLYEQYF
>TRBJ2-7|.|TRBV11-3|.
TGTGCCAGCAGCTCGATAGGAGGTGAGCAGTACTTC
CASSSIGGEQYF
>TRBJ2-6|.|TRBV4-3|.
TGCGCCAGCAGCCAAGAGCCAGGGTCGAGCTCTGGGGCCAACGTCCTGACTTTC
CASSQEPGSSSGANVLTF
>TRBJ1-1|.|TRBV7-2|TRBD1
TGTGCCAGCAGCCCAGGGTCCCTGGACAGGGTTTATTCTGAAGCTTTCTTT
CASSPGSLDRVYSEAFF
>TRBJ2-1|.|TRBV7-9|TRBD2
TGTGCCAGCAGCTCCGAGCGGGGGGCCTACAATGAGCAGTTCTTC
CASSSERGAYNEQFF
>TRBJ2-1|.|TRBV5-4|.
TGTGCCAGCAGCTTGGCTGCGGACAGCTCCTACAATGAGCAGTTCTTC
CASSLAADSSYNEQFF
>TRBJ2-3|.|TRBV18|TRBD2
TGTGCCAGCTCAGTTGCGGGGGGTCCCACAGATACGCAGTATTTT
CASSVAGGPTDTQYF